This T cell receptor beta chain was recorded in a study of blood T cells in healthy people across ages. Next came a second PCR, run for about 6 to 11 cycles, which used a sample-barcoded 5' primer along with a J-beta primer mix. MiXCR was run by TCRdb on the 5' RACE reads, yielding one entry per CDR3 protein. In the table there are 730,000 or so distinct CDR3 sequences, roughly two fifths of which are singletons. Overall study findings and caveats: Long-lived donors exceeded aged donors in naive CD4+ cells and diversity. Reliance upon unsorted PBMCs precluded definitive naive versus antigen-experienced comparison. Observed TCR beta diversity showed a strong correlation with the percentage of naive T cells as measured by flow cytometry.

This clonotype came up once. No antigen is known for it. Material: blood. The sequence was obtained from a woman aged 55-70 years in good health.

CDR3 sequence (DNA): TGCAGTGCTAGGACACAGGGGAATGAGCAGTTCTTC. It specifies CSARTQGNEQFF. The chain couples TRBV20-1 to TRBJ2-1; 7 nucleotides align to TRBD1. The CDR3 is 12 residues long. Germline-derived CDR1 and CDR2 are DFQATT and SNEGSKA (reference sequence). V shed 3 bases and J 7 bases; nucleotides not matched to a gene: 3.